The rows below give T cell receptor beta chains drawn from one sample of a study of OX40 agonist ivuxolimab in advanced cancers. The table came from immunoSEQ multiplex PCR; TCRdb's copy has only in-frame clones and leaves some out. The sample lists about 82,000 clones; around nine tenths were seen once. The sample in question was CD4+ or CD8+ T cells sorted from blood, obtained in a trial of the OX40 agonist ivuxolimab. The receptor source for this set is an adult with an advanced solid tumor such as melanoma, head and neck, liver or kidney cancer. CDR3s include the opening cysteine and the closing phenylalanine or tryptophan. The D gene is left open where the match is weak. Some rows mark clone size as missing; the rest say once, few, many or name a class of expanded clone.

d_gene: -
j_gene: TRBJ2-5
v_gene: TRBV7-9
abundance: -
CDR3aa: CASSPGGPGETQYF
CDR3nt: TGTGCCAGCAGCCCCGGGGGGCCGGGGGAGACCCAGTACTTC

d_gene: TRBD1
j_gene: TRBJ2-1
v_gene: TRBV9
abundance: -
CDR3aa: CASSVGQGPYNEQFF
CDR3nt: TGTGCCAGCAGCGTAGGACAGGGCCCCTACAATGAGCAGTTCTTC

d_gene: -
j_gene: TRBJ1-1
v_gene: TRBV30
abundance: -
CDR3aa: CAWALDGRTEAFF
CDR3nt: TGTGCCTGGGCCCTGGACGGGAGGACTGAAGCTTTCTTT

d_gene: -
j_gene: TRBJ1-5
v_gene: TRBV11-2
abundance: -
CDR3aa: CASSLGAVNQPQHF
CDR3nt: TGTGCCAGCAGCCTAGGGGCAGTTAATCAGCCCCAGCATTTT

d_gene: -
j_gene: TRBJ1-4
v_gene: TRBV7-2
abundance: once
CDR3aa: CASSLNAGTNEKLFF
CDR3nt: TGTGCCAGCAGCTTAAATGCAGGGACTAATGAAAAACTGTTTTTT

d_gene: -
j_gene: TRBJ2-2
v_gene: TRBV6-5
abundance: -
CDR3aa: CASSPRPLRTGELFF
CDR3nt: TGTGCCAGCAGTCCTAGACCCCTACGGACCGGGGAGCTGTTTTTT

d_gene: TRBD1
j_gene: TRBJ1-6
v_gene: TRBV30
abundance: -
CDR3aa: CAWIGAGGTPLHF
CDR3nt: TGTGCCTGGATTGGGGCAGGGGGAACACCCCTCCACTTT

d_gene: -
j_gene: TRBJ1-5
v_gene: TRBV7-9
abundance: -
CDR3aa: CASSLMEGLRHF
CDR3nt: TGTGCCAGCAGCTTAATGGAGGGGCTTCGGCATTTT

d_gene: -
j_gene: TRBJ2-5
v_gene: TRBV15
abundance: once
CDR3aa: CATRADPQETQYF
CDR3nt: TGTGCCACCAGAGCAGACCCCCAGGAGACCCAGTACTTC

d_gene: -
j_gene: TRBJ2-1
v_gene: TRBV10-2
abundance: once
CDR3aa: CASKGNHEQFF
CDR3nt: TGCGCCAGCAAAGGGAACCATGAGCAGTTCTTC

d_gene: -
j_gene: TRBJ2-7
v_gene: TRBV7-8
abundance: -
CDR3aa: CASSLGRYEQYF
CDR3nt: TGTGCCAGCAGCTTAGGACGCTACGAGCAGTACTTC

d_gene: -
j_gene: TRBJ1-2
v_gene: TRBV7-9
abundance: -
CDR3aa: CASRPLDYGYTF
CDR3nt: TGTGCCAGCAGGCCCCTTGACTATGGCTACACCTTC

d_gene: -
j_gene: TRBJ1-5
v_gene: TRBV5-6
abundance: -
CDR3aa: CASSYPGQPQHF
CDR3nt: TGTGCCAGCAGCTATCCGGGTCAGCCCCAGCATTTT

d_gene: -
j_gene: TRBJ2-2
v_gene: TRBV6-5
abundance: -
CDR3aa: CASSKTGLGAGELFF
CDR3nt: TGTGCCAGCAGTAAAACAGGGTTGGGGGCCGGGGAGCTGTTTTTT

d_gene: -
j_gene: TRBJ2-7
v_gene: TRBV11-3
abundance: -
CDR3aa: CASSFEGLTEQYF
CDR3nt: TGTGCCAGCAGCTTCGAAGGACTGACAGAGCAGTACTTC

d_gene: -
j_gene: TRBJ2-4
v_gene: TRBV5-1
abundance: -
CDR3aa: CASSFDPGIAKNIQYF
CDR3nt: TGCGCCAGCAGCTTTGATCCAGGGATAGCCAAAAACATTCAGTACTTC

d_gene: -
j_gene: TRBJ1-1
v_gene: TRBV5-1
abundance: -
CDR3aa: CASSPPGLGTEAFF
CDR3nt: TGCGCCAGCAGCCCCCCGGGCCTGGGCACTGAAGCTTTCTTT

d_gene: -
j_gene: TRBJ2-1
v_gene: TRBV7-8
abundance: once
CDR3aa: CASSLYLGEQFF
CDR3nt: TGTGCCAGCAGCTTATATCTCGGGGAGCAGTTCTTC

d_gene: -
j_gene: TRBJ2-1
v_gene: TRBV25-1
abundance: -
CDR3aa: CASSRGPSYNEQFF
CDR3nt: TGTGCCAGCAGTCGGGGGCCTTCTTACAATGAGCAGTTCTTC

d_gene: -
j_gene: TRBJ2-2
v_gene: TRBV18
abundance: -
CDR3aa: CASHMDRNTGELFF
CDR3nt: TGTGCCAGCCATATGGACAGGAACACCGGGGAGCTGTTTTTT

d_gene: -
j_gene: TRBJ2-5
v_gene: TRBV14
abundance: -
CDR3aa: CASSQPTTFFQETQYF
CDR3nt: TGTGCCAGCAGCCAACCAACAACATTCTTCCAAGAGACCCAGTACTTC

d_gene: -
j_gene: TRBJ2-7
v_gene: TRBV28
abundance: few
CDR3aa: CASRIGTASSYEQYF
CDR3nt: TGTGCCAGCAGGATAGGGACGGCGAGCTCCTACGAGCAGTACTTC

d_gene: -
j_gene: TRBJ2-7
v_gene: TRBV10-2
abundance: once
CDR3aa: CASSPSADEQYF
CDR3nt: TGCGCCAGCAGTCCTAGCGCCGACGAGCAGTACTTC

d_gene: -
j_gene: TRBJ2-7
v_gene: TRBV14
abundance: few
CDR3aa: CASSQQGYEQYF
CDR3nt: TGTGCCAGCAGCCAACAGGGCTACGAGCAGTACTTC

d_gene: -
j_gene: TRBJ1-1
v_gene: TRBV30
abundance: -
CDR3aa: CACPSGWTASEAFF
CDR3nt: TGTGCCTGTCCATCCGGGTGGACAGCGTCTGAAGCTTTCTTT

d_gene: -
j_gene: TRBJ2-7
v_gene: TRBV9
abundance: few
CDR3aa: CASSAGLHPNIYEQYF
CDR3nt: TGTGCCAGCAGCGCCGGACTCCACCCCAACATCTACGAGCAGTACTTC

d_gene: TRBD1
j_gene: TRBJ2-7
v_gene: TRBV6-5
abundance: once
CDR3aa: CASSYSRTGTYEQYF
CDR3nt: TGTGCCAGCAGTTACTCCCGGACAGGAACCTACGAGCAGTACTTC

d_gene: -
j_gene: TRBJ2-3
v_gene: TRBV7-2
abundance: -
CDR3aa: CASSTDGTDTQYF
CDR3nt: TGTGCCAGCAGCACAGATGGGACAGATACGCAGTATTTT

d_gene: TRBD2
j_gene: TRBJ2-7
v_gene: TRBV11-2
abundance: -
CDR3aa: CASSLDRAGVAPYEQYF
CDR3nt: TGTGCCAGCAGCTTAGATCGAGCGGGAGTGGCCCCATACGAGCAGTACTTC

d_gene: -
j_gene: TRBJ1-1
v_gene: TRBV7-9
abundance: -
CDR3aa: CASSLLGTEAFF
CDR3nt: TGTGCCAGCAGCTTATTGGGGACTGAAGCTTTCTTT

d_gene: -
j_gene: TRBJ2-3
v_gene: TRBV6-1
abundance: -
CDR3aa: CASSDRGSTDTQYF
CDR3nt: TGTGCCAGCAGTGATAGGGGGAGCACAGATACGCAGTATTTT

d_gene: -
j_gene: TRBJ1-1
v_gene: TRBV2
abundance: -
CDR3aa: CASSGTVNTEAFF
CDR3nt: TGTGCCAGCAGTGGGACAGTGAACACTGAAGCTTTCTTT

d_gene: -
j_gene: TRBJ2-5
v_gene: TRBV6-6
abundance: -
CDR3aa: CASSLYIRETQYF
CDR3nt: TGTGCCAGCAGTTTATATATTCGGGAGACCCAGTACTTC

d_gene: TRBD1
j_gene: TRBJ2-1
v_gene: TRBV5-1
abundance: -
CDR3aa: CASSPGGVVDEQFF
CDR3nt: TGCGCCAGCAGCCCAGGGGGCGTGGTAGATGAGCAGTTCTTC

d_gene: -
j_gene: TRBJ2-7
v_gene: TRBV7-2
abundance: -
CDR3aa: CASSLAGSSSYEQYF
CDR3nt: TGTGCCAGCAGCTTAGCAGGAAGTAGCTCCTACGAGCAGTACTTC